There are many counts of the clone carrying this T cell receptor (beta chain). What it binds is not known. The data stem from a study of regulatory T cells in long-lasting Graves disease. General observations from the study: There were preferences for TRBV28, TRBJ1-2 and TRBJ2-5 in persistent disease.

Sample time point: newly diagnosed GD, antithyroid drugs for less than 3 months. There was RNA extracted from PBMCs, and the TCR library was made from it. The authors built TCR beta libraries using iRepertoire HTBI primers and Arm-PCR of CDR3 regions. TCRdb itself ran the multiplex PCR reads through MiXCR, one entry per CDR3 protein. The data show approximately 400,000 distinct CDR3 sequences, roughly a sixth seen once. Germline-derived CDR1 and CDR2 are MNHEY and SMNVEV (reference sequence). The CDR3 length is 16 residues. The ends lost 6 bases at V and 5 bases at J; junction bases unmatched: 11. Here the sequenced sample was peripheral blood mononuclear cells (PBMCs), taken at new diagnosis, from a patient treated with antithyroid drugs. The V and J genes are TRBV27 and TRBJ2-3, with 10 bases aligning to TRBD1. This TCR was sampled from a female donor with Graves disease. In nucleotides, the CDR3 is TGTGCCAGCAGCCCGGGGGGACAGGGGCCTGGAGATACGCAGTATTTT. It translates to CASSPGGQGPGDTQYF.